Listed here are 28 T cell receptor beta chains from one sample, sequenced in a study of shared clonotypes between healthy human individuals. Sequencing used immunoSEQ multiplex PCR; TCRdb keeps in-frame clones, though not all of them. Among hundreds of thousands of clones listed, 95% to 97% were seen once. CD45RO-negative cells were positively selected for CCR7, leaving out terminally differentiated effector memory CD45RA+ cells. Sample: naive CD8+ T cells sorted from blood. These receptors all come from a woman aged 30 to 39 in good health.

This chain links TRBV7-9 with TRBJ2-7; 8 nucleotides agree with TRBD1. This CDR3 contains 14 residues. CDR1 SEHNR and CDR2 FQNEAQ come from the germline V gene (reference sequence). After removal of 5 bases from V and 5 bases from J, the junction contained 8 bases not matched to a gene. The CDR3 here is CASSPRDRSHEQYF. DNA for the CDR3: TGTGCCAGCAGCCCTCGGGACAGGTCCCACGAGCAGTACTTC. Drawing the rest from reference TRBV7-9 and TRBJ2-7, the complete variable domain is DTGVSQNPRHKITKRGQNVTFRCDPISEHNRLYWYRQTLGQGPEFLTYFQNEAQLEKSRLLSDRFSAERPKGSFSTLEIQRTEQGDSAMYLCASSPRDRSHEQYFGPGTRLTVT.

The gene calls are TRBV9 and TRBJ1-2; perhaps TRBD1 as D (5 bases). V was shortened by 0 bases and J by 3 bases, with 6 bases between the two germline ends. CDR1 is SGDLS and CDR2 is YYNGEE in the germline V gene. The CDR3 is made up of 13 amino acids. The CDR3 bases are TGTGCCAGCAGCGTAGGGGACGACTATGGCTACACCTTC. Its protein product is CASSVGDDYGYTF.

The CDR3 loop is CASSLDSSETDTQYF. For the CDR3, the DNA is TGTGCCAGCAGCTTAGATTCCTCGGAGACAGATACGCAGTATTTT. V is TRBV11-2 and J is TRBJ2-3; D remains unclear. The CDR3 has 15 residues. Trimming removed 0 bases from V and 3 bases from J, with 10 bases in between. Germline lookup yields CDR1 SGHAT and CDR2 FQNNGV.

The chain combines TRBV28 with TRBJ2-1; 13 nucleotides line up with TRBD2. In germline, CDR1 is MDHEN, CDR2 SYDVKM. Trimming at V came to 3 bases and at J to 8 bases, leaving 1 base not matched to a gene. CDR3 length equals 14 residues. The CDR3: CASSFGLAGDEQFF. CDR3 coding DNA: TGTGCCAGCAGTTTTGGACTAGCGGGAGATGAGCAGTTCTTC.

The chain couples TRBV9 to TRBJ1-2, with 12 bases lining up with TRBD1. This CDR3 region has 20 residues. Per the germline V gene, CDR1 is SGDLS and CDR2 is YYNGEE. With 2 bases clipped from V and 0 bases from J, the junction kept 14 bases outside the gene matches. The CDR3: CASSVNRGDRGPPSNYGYTF. The CDR3 bases are TGTGCCAGCAGCGTGAACCGGGGGGACAGGGGGCCGCCGTCTAACTATGGCTACACCTTC.

The count of this clone is one. The chain is built from TRBV2 and TRBJ2-7; TRBD2 aligns across 8 bases. There are 14 residues in the CDR3. V lost 4 bases to trimming and J lost 5 bases; unmatched junction nucleotides: 7. Germline assignment: CDR1 SNHLY and CDR2 FYNNEI. The CDR3 DNA is TGTGCCAGCAGTGGGGCGGGAGGTACCAACGAGCAGTACTTC. It is translated as CASSGAGGTNEQYF.

V and J are TRBV19 and TRBJ2-7, with 11 bases fitting TRBD2. There are 14 residues in the CDR3. J lost 3 bases, V lost 9 bases, and 7 bases had no gene match. Germline V gives CDR1 LNHDA, CDR2 SQIVND (reference sequence). This CDR3 reads CASQPGTSGYEQYF. The CDR3 region has the DNA TGTGCCAGCCAACCCGGGACTAGCGGCTACGAGCAGTACTTC.

The V call is TRBV19, the J call TRBJ2-1, with 14 bases identical to TRBD2. This CDR3 has 18 residues. With 5 bases clipped from V and 0 bases from J, the junction kept 6 bases outside the gene matches. Germline loops: CDR1 LNHDA, CDR2 SQIVND (reference sequence). The CDR3 loop reads CASSPGLAGGLSYNEQFF. The CDR3 DNA reads as TGTGCCAGTAGTCCAGGACTAGCGGGAGGTCTCTCCTACAATGAGCAGTTCTTC.

This chain links TRBV4-1 with TRBJ2-3; maybe TRBD2 (6 bases). Trimming took off 1 base at V and 5 bases at J, with 19 bases between the two ends. There are 17 residues in the CDR3. Germline values: CDR1 MGHRA, CDR2 YSYEKL. This CDR3 is CASSQVFVASVIDTQYF. The CDR3 nucleotides are TGCGCCAGCAGCCAAGTTTTCGTGGCTAGCGTGATAGATACGCAGTATTTT.

The chain is built from TRBV10-3 and TRBJ2-3; TRBD1 matches at 9 bases. V lost 0 bases, J lost 4 bases, and 8 bases stayed unmatched. Per the germline V gene, CDR1 is ENHRY and CDR2 is SYGVKD. CDR3 length: 17 amino acids. Written as DNA, the CDR3 is TGTGCCATCAGTGAGTCTGTCGGGACAGGGTTCTCAGATACGCAGTATTTT. Encoded protein: CAISESVGTGFSDTQYF.

The chain recombines TRBV19 with TRBJ2-1, with TRBD1 identical over 7 bases. The V gene end was trimmed by 5 bases and the J gene end by 7 bases; junction bases not matched to a gene: 8. CDR1 LNHDA and CDR2 SQIVND come from the germline V gene (reference sequence). The CDR3 extends over 14 amino acids. For the CDR3, the DNA is TGTGCCAGTAGTCCACGGGGACAGACAAATGAGCAGTTCTTC. This encodes CASSPRGQTNEQFF.

The chain employs TRBV23-1 and TRBJ2-7, with 8 bases identical to TRBD1. TRBV23-1 is known as an ORF, though its function is uncertain. The V segment lost 10 bases and the J segment 4 bases; nucleotides outside the gene matches: 18. The CDR3 totals 16 residues. The CDR3 nucleotides read TGCGCCACCATCGACGGACCCGGACAGGGAAATTACGAGCAGTACTTC. Residues: CATIDGPGQGNYEQYF.

A single count supports this clone. V usage is TRBV6-6 and J usage is TRBJ1-4; D uncertain. The V gene's germline CDR1 is MNHNY and CDR2 SVGAGI (reference sequence). Trimming took off 4 bases at V and 8 bases at J, with 20 bases between the two ends. The CDR3 is made up of 16 amino acids. The CDR3 sequence: CASSLLGARAGEKLFF. Here the CDR3 DNA reads TGTGCCAGCAGTTTGCTGGGTGCCCGGGCTGGAGAAAAACTGTTTTTT.

The rearrangement uses TRBV11-2 and TRBJ1-5, with 7 bases matching TRBD1. Germline loops: CDR1 SGHAT, CDR2 FQNNGV. The CDR3 runs 15 residues. V was pared by 0 bases and J by 9 bases, with 8 bases of the junction left unmatched. The DNA of the CDR3 is TGTGCCAGCAGCTTAGACAGACAGGGCCGTTCGCCCCAGCATTTT. Protein product: CASSLDRQGRSPQHF.

The V call is TRBV28, the J call TRBJ2-7, with D possibly being TRBD1 (6 bases). This CDR3 comprises 14 residues. The germline CDR1 and CDR2 sequences are MDHEN and SYDVKM. V was cut by 10 bases and J by 2 bases, with 18 bases left in between. CDR3 in DNA: TGTGCCACGGCCCCCTACAGGGTCACCTACGAGCAGTACTTC. Its translation is CATAPYRVTYEQYF.

This clone occurred once. The V call is TRBV11-2, the J call TRBJ2-7, with a possible D match to TRBD1 (5 bases). The germline V gene has CDR1 SGHAT and CDR2 FQNNGV. V lost 5 bases and J lost 2, with 13 bases in between. The CDR3 spans 14 residues. CDR3 coding DNA: TGTGCCAGCAGCCCCCTGACAGCTACCTACGAGCAGTACTTC. Amino acid sequence: CASSPLTATYEQYF.

V is TRBV28 and J is TRBJ1-1; unclear D gene. In germline, CDR1 is MDHEN, CDR2 SYDVKM. V was pared by 2 bases and J by 0 bases, with 7 bases between. This CDR3 comprises 14 residues. The CDR3 coding sequence is TGTGCCAGCAGTTTACAGGTTATGAACACTGAAGCTTTCTTT. Translation: CASSLQVMNTEAFF.

The chain carries TRBV7-2 and TRBJ2-7; 9 bases are a match to TRBD2. Trimming removed 4 bases from V and 3 bases from J; junction bases left unmatched: 4. CDR1 is SGHTA and CDR2 is FQGNSA in the germline V gene. The CDR3 covers 14 residues. CDR3 loop: CASSWSTSGYEQYF. CDR3 bases: TGTGCCAGCAGCTGGTCGACTAGCGGCTACGAGCAGTACTTC.

V and J are TRBV2 and TRBJ1-2, with D unresolved. The CDR3 runs to 12 residues. V gave up 7 bases and J gave up 0 bases, with 6 bases separating them. CDR1 and CDR2 (germline): SNHLY, FYNNEI. The CDR3 sequence is CASTWSNYGYTF. The DNA of the CDR3 is TGTGCCAGCACATGGTCTAACTATGGCTACACCTTC.

The J gene is TRBJ2-2, the V gene TRBV7-6; D uncertain. Germline CDR1 reads SGHVS; CDR2 reads FNYEAQ. The CDR3 extends over 16 amino acids. Trimming removed 1 base at V and 1 base at J, with 10 bases between. In DNA, the CDR3 is TGTGCCAGCAGCTTAGAGGCAGAGATGAACACCGGGGAGCTGTTTTTT. This encodes CASSLEAEMNTGELFF.

The V gene is TRBV5-6, the J gene TRBJ1-2; perhaps TRBD1 as D (6 bases). Deletions cut 0 bases from V and 6 bases from J, with 12 bases between. The length of the CDR3 is 14 residues. The germline CDR1 and CDR2 sequences are SGHDT and YYEEEE. For the CDR3, the DNA is TGTGCCAGCAGCTTGGGCACAGGGTGGGATGGCTACACCTTC. Its translation: CASSLGTGWDGYTF.

V usage is TRBV9 and J usage is TRBJ2-7, with a possible D match to TRBD2 (6 bases). Germline loops: CDR1 SGDLS, CDR2 YYNGEE. This CDR3 has 15 residues. Trimming removed 0 bases at V and 1 base at J, with 11 bases between. Written as DNA, the CDR3 is TGTGCCAGCAGCGTAGGGGCGGCGGGGTCCTACGAGCAGTACTTC. This codes for CASSVGAAGSYEQYF.

This chain connects TRBV7-8 to TRBJ2-3; 14 nucleotides align to TRBD2. The V and J ends lost 2 bases and 7 bases, in that order; junction bases with no gene match: 2. CDR3 length: 15 amino acids. Germline CDR1 is SGHVS and CDR2 is FQNEAQ. CDR3 region: CASSLWTSGGNTQYF. CDR3 sequence (DNA): TGTGCCAGCAGCTTATGGACTAGCGGGGGGAATACGCAGTATTTT. The variable domain in full, with the rest retrieved from reference TRBV7-8 and TRBJ2-3, is GAGVSQSPRYKVAKRGQDVALRCDPISGHVSLFWYQQALGQGPEFLTYFQNEAQLDKSGLPSDRFFAERPEGSVSTLKIQRTQQEDSAVYLCASSLWTSGGNTQYFGPGTRLTVL.

This chain links TRBV7-9 with TRBJ2-1, with TRBD1 identical over 7 bases. Germline trimming cut 8 bases from V and 5 bases from J; bases unmatched to any gene: 6. Looked up from germline, CDR1 is SEHNR and CDR2 is FQNEAQ (reference sequence). The CDR3 spans 13 residues. The CDR3 DNA reads as TGTGCCAGCCCCCGGGACAGCGACAATGAGCAGTTCTTC. Translated: CASPRDSDNEQFF.

The chain couples TRBV25-1 to TRBJ2-7; TRBD2 might be the D (5 bases). The CDR3 sequence is 16 residues long. Germline-derived CDR1 and CDR2 are MGHDK and SYGVNS. Trimming left V 5 bases short and J 2 bases short, with 19 bases between. The CDR3, as DNA: TGTGCCAGCAGTAACCCGGACTCAACGGTGCCCTACGAGCAGTACTTC. This encodes CASSNPDSTVPYEQYF.

The CDR3: CASSFSTGILGGYTF. CDR3 coding DNA: TGTGCCAGCAGCTTCAGTACAGGGATACTGGGTGGCTACACCTTC. The V gene is TRBV5-6, the J gene TRBJ1-2; perhaps TRBD1 as D (6 bases). Germline loops: CDR1 SGHDT, CDR2 YYEEEE. V was pared by 2 bases and J by 7 bases, with 18 bases between. CDR3 length equals 15 residues.

The chain carries TRBV5-1 and TRBJ2-7; 10 nucleotides align to TRBD1. The CDR3 runs to 16 residues. The V gene's germline CDR1 is SGHRS and CDR2 YFSETQ. The ends lost 3 bases at V and 5 bases at J; junction bases unmatched: 11. CDR3 DNA sequence: TGCGCCAGCAGCTCGATAGGGACAGGGGCCAACGACGAGCAGTACTTC. Its protein is CASSSIGTGANDEQYF.

The rearrangement links TRBV28 to TRBJ1-5, with D uncertain. Germline V lookup: CDR1 MDHEN, CDR2 SYDVKM. Trimming pared 3 bases from V and 3 bases from J, leaving 18 bases between. This CDR3 spans 17 amino acids. The CDR3 loop is CASSLGPARALNQPQHF. CDR3 nucleotide sequence: TGTGCCAGCAGTTTGGGTCCGGCCCGGGCCCTCAATCAGCCCCAGCATTTT.